The clone carrying this T cell receptor beta chain was seen a handful of times. This entry comes from a study of blood T cell repertoires in COVID-19. Study-wide context: Samples taken during acute and convalescent COVID-19 were collected in the United States, Italy and Spain.

Recruits, aged roughly 18 to 90 years, lived in 20 to 30 US areas. The V gene's germline CDR1 is MDHEN and CDR2 SYDVKM. The CDR3 consists of 11 residues. Trimming shortened V by 7 bases and J by 2 bases, and 5 bases separated the two germline ends. Per the original methods: Reference gene primer amplification gave estimated nucleated cell counts. Using immunoSEQ multiplex PCR, the repertoire was profiled, and TCRdb retains in-frame clones only, with some absent. That table furnishes V, J and clone size, whereas the DNA furnished D and trimming. The table includes roughly 190,000 clones, 76% detected once.

This receptor was obtained from a woman aged 45-65 years with acute COVID-19. Sequencing was performed on PBMCs or T cells enriched from blood (not recorded which). This chain joins TRBV28 and TRBJ1-1; D is uncertain. DNA of the CDR3: TGTGCCAGCACCATTAACACTGAAGCTTTCTTT. Translating gives CASTINTEAFF.